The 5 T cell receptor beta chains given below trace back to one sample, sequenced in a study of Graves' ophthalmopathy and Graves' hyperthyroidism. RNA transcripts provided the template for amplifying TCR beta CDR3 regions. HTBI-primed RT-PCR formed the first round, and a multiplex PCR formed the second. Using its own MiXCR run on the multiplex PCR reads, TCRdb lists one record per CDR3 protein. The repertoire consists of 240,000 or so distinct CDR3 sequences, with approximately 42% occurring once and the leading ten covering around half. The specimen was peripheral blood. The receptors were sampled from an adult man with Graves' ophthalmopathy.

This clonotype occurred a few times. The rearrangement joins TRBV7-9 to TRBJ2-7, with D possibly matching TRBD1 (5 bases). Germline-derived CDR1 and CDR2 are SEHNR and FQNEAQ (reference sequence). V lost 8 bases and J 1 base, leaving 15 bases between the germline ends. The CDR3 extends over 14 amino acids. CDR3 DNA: TGTGCCAGCGCCCAAGGGGCAGCATCCTACGAGCAGTACTTC. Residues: CASAQGAASYEQYF.

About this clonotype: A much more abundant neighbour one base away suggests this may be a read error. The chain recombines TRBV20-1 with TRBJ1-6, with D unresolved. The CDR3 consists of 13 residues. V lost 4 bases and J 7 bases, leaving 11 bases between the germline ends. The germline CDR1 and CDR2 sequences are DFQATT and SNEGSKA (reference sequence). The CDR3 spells CSAMALRNSPLHF. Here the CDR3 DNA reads TGCAGTGCTATGGCACTTCGAAATTCACCCCTCCACTTT.

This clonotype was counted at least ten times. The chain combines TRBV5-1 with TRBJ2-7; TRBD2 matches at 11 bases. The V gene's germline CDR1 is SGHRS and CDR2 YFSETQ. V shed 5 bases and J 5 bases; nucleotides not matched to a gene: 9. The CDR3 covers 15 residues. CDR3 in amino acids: CASRQVLAGDHEQYF. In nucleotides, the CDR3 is TGCGCCAGCAGGCAAGTACTAGCGGGAGATCACGAGCAGTACTTC.

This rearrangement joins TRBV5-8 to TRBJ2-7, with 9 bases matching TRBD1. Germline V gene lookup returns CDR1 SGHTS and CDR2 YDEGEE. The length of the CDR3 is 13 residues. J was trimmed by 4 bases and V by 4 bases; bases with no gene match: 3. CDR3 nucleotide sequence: TGTGCCAGCAGCGGACAGGGGTGGTACGAGCAGTACTTC. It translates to CASSGQGWYEQYF.

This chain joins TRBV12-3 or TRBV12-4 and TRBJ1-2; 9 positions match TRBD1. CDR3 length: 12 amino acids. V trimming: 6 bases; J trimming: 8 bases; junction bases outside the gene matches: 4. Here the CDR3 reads CASRNRGQGYTF. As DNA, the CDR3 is TGTGCCAGCAGAAACAGGGGGCAAGGCTACACCTTC.